A selection of T cell receptor beta chains follows, all from one sample in a study of identical twins. TCRdb reprocessed the 5' RACE reads via MiXCR and lists one record per CDR3 protein. Counted here are roughly 690,000 distinct CDR3 sequences, approximately 22% occurring once; the ten biggest clones make up 4.3%. These records were also assigned to another study, of T cells expressing NK-cell markers.

The sample was PBMCs. The source is a woman under 30 in good health. Both conserved end residues are part of each CDR3. D genes are given only for firm matches. Some rows mark clone size as missing; the rest say once, few, many or name a class of expanded clone.

J gene: TRBJ2-2
V gene: TRBV5-5
clone size: few
D gene: .
CDR3 protein: CASSVSGELFF
CDR3 DNA: TGTGCCAGCAGCGTGTCCGGGGAGCTGTTTTTT

J gene: TRBJ2-7
V gene: TRBV5-1
clone size: .
D gene: .
CDR3 protein: CASSLGGAKYYEQYF
CDR3 DNA: TGCGCCAGCAGCTTGGGGGGGGCGAAGTATTACGAGCAGTACTTC

J gene: TRBJ2-7
V gene: TRBV9
clone size: few
D gene: TRBD2
CDR3 protein: CASSGLAGGDEQYF
CDR3 DNA: TGTGCCAGCAGCGGCCTAGCGGGAGGCGACGAGCAGTACTTC

J gene: TRBJ2-7
V gene: TRBV29-1
clone size: .
D gene: .
CDR3 protein: CSVEGRDGSTTYEQYF
CDR3 DNA: TGCAGCGTTGAAGGGAGGGACGGGAGCACCACGTACGAGCAGTACTTC

J gene: TRBJ2-2
V gene: TRBV4-3
clone size: many
D gene: .
CDR3 protein: CASSQDLGELFF
CDR3 DNA: TGCGCCAGCAGCCAAGATCTCGGGGAGCTGTTTTTT

J gene: TRBJ2-3
V gene: TRBV20-1
clone size: many
D gene: TRBD2
CDR3 protein: CSARTSGYDTQYF
CDR3 DNA: TGCAGTGCCCGGACTAGCGGTTACGATACGCAGTATTTT

J gene: TRBJ2-3
V gene: TRBV5-1
clone size: .
D gene: TRBD2
CDR3 protein: CASSGLGGTDTQYF
CDR3 DNA: TGCGCCAGCAGCGGACTAGGGGGCACAGATACGCAGTATTTT

J gene: TRBJ2-5
V gene: TRBV29-1
clone size: few
D gene: .
CDR3 protein: CSVDPTAQETQYF
CDR3 DNA: TGCAGCGTTGATCCTACGGCACAAGAGACCCAGTACTTC

J gene: TRBJ2-5
V gene: TRBV12-3/TRBV12-4
clone size: .
D gene: .
CDR3 protein: CASPRGTETQYF
CDR3 DNA: TGTGCCAGCCCTCGGGGGACAGAGACCCAGTACTTC

J gene: TRBJ2-1
V gene: TRBV14
clone size: few
D gene: .
CDR3 protein: CASSQGLEGEQFF
CDR3 DNA: TGTGCCAGCAGCCAAGGGCTAGAAGGTGAGCAGTTCTTC

J gene: TRBJ2-1
V gene: TRBV12-3/TRBV12-4
clone size: .
D gene: TRBD2
CDR3 protein: CACSPQTSGGAGYNEQFF
CDR3 DNA: TGTGCCTGCAGTCCCCAGACTAGCGGGGGGGCAGGCTACAATGAGCAGTTCTTC

J gene: TRBJ2-6
V gene: TRBV12-3/TRBV12-4
clone size: .
D gene: .
CDR3 protein: CASSFHSGRANVLTF
CDR3 DNA: TGTGCCAGCAGTTTCCATTCCGGTAGGGCCAACGTCCTGACTTTC

J gene: TRBJ2-1
V gene: TRBV29-1
clone size: few
D gene: .
CDR3 protein: CSVEGGSALPGLSYNEQFF
CDR3 DNA: TGCAGCGTGGAAGGAGGGAGCGCCCTACCCGGCCTAAGCTACAATGAGCAGTTCTTC

J gene: TRBJ2-5
V gene: TRBV3-1
clone size: many
D gene: TRBD2
CDR3 protein: CASSQDWLAGFRGTQYF
CDR3 DNA: TGTGCCAGCAGCCAAGACTGGCTAGCGGGGTTCCGGGGGACCCAGTACTTC

J gene: TRBJ2-5
V gene: TRBV20-1
clone size: few
D gene: TRBD2
CDR3 protein: CSASSGGSQETQYF
CDR3 DNA: TGCAGTGCTAGTAGCGGGGGGTCACAAGAGACCCAGTACTTC

J gene: TRBJ2-5
V gene: TRBV3-1
clone size: few
D gene: .
CDR3 protein: CASSQSGTDIQETQYF
CDR3 DNA: TGTGCCAGCAGCCAGAGCGGGACAGATATCCAAGAGACCCAGTACTTC

J gene: TRBJ2-7
V gene: TRBV20-1
clone size: few
D gene: TRBD2
CDR3 protein: CSASSSGRASYEQYF
CDR3 DNA: TGCAGTGCTAGTTCTAGCGGGAGGGCCTCCTACGAGCAGTACTTC

J gene: TRBJ2-2
V gene: TRBV11-1
clone size: .
D gene: TRBD2
CDR3 protein: CASSLLSGGDTGELFF
CDR3 DNA: TGTGCCAGCAGCTTACTTAGCGGGGGAGACACCGGGGAGCTGTTTTTT

J gene: TRBJ2-2
V gene: TRBV7-2
clone size: .
D gene: .
CDR3 protein: CASSSVPGRSSELFF
CDR3 DNA: TGTGCCAGCAGCTCCGTCCCGGGACGGAGCAGTGAGCTGTTTTTT

J gene: TRBJ1-1
V gene: TRBV20-1
clone size: .
D gene: .
CDR3 protein: CSATDSSTEAFF
CDR3 DNA: TGCAGTGCTACGGATTCTAGCACTGAAGCTTTCTTT

J gene: TRBJ2-7
V gene: TRBV3-1
clone size: .
D gene: TRBD1
CDR3 protein: CASSQDFRDRGHEQYF
CDR3 DNA: TGTGCCAGCAGCCAAGACTTCAGGGACAGGGGTCACGAGCAGTACTTC

J gene: TRBJ1-2
V gene: TRBV12-3/TRBV12-4
clone size: few
D gene: .
CDR3 protein: CASSLRTTDGYTF
CDR3 DNA: TGTGCCAGCAGCTTACGGACAACGGATGGCTACACCTTC

J gene: TRBJ1-2
V gene: TRBV6-5
clone size: few
D gene: TRBD1
CDR3 protein: CASSYSGTGNGYTF
CDR3 DNA: TGTGCCAGCAGTTACTCTGGGACAGGGAATGGCTACACCTTC

J gene: TRBJ1-1
V gene: TRBV12-3/TRBV12-4
clone size: few
D gene: .
CDR3 protein: CASSYPGRPGTEAFF
CDR3 DNA: TGTGCCAGCAGTTACCCGGGACGGCCGGGCACTGAAGCTTTCTTT

J gene: TRBJ2-1
V gene: TRBV20-1
clone size: .
D gene: TRBD1
CDR3 protein: CSAYQTGSNEQFF
CDR3 DNA: TGCAGTGCTTACCAGACAGGGTCCAATGAGCAGTTCTTC

J gene: TRBJ2-7
V gene: TRBV5-1
clone size: once
D gene: .
CDR3 protein: CASSLYPGHAYEQYF
CDR3 DNA: TGCGCCAGCAGCTTATATCCCGGGCATGCCTACGAGCAGTACTTC

J gene: TRBJ2-1
V gene: TRBV20-1
clone size: many
D gene: .
CDR3 protein: CSARERSYYEQFF
CDR3 DNA: TGCAGTGCTAGAGAAAGGTCCTATTATGAGCAGTTCTTC

J gene: TRBJ1-2
V gene: TRBV6-5
clone size: .
D gene: .
CDR3 protein: CASSYSVQPNYGYTF
CDR3 DNA: TGTGCCAGCAGTTACTCGGTTCAGCCTAACTATGGCTACACCTTC

J gene: TRBJ2-7
V gene: TRBV7-9
clone size: .
D gene: .
CDR3 protein: CATSTSPYEQYF
CDR3 DNA: TGTGCCACTTCGACAAGCCCGTACGAGCAGTACTTC

J gene: TRBJ2-2
V gene: TRBV7-9
clone size: .
D gene: TRBD1
CDR3 protein: CASAQGAPGTGELFF
CDR3 DNA: TGTGCCAGCGCGCAGGGGGCACCCGGCACCGGGGAGCTGTTTTTT

J gene: TRBJ2-3
V gene: TRBV12-3/TRBV12-4
clone size: .
D gene: .
CDR3 protein: CASSLRGRGTRDTQYF
CDR3 DNA: TGTGCCAGCAGTTTAAGAGGCAGGGGAACGAGAGATACGCAGTATTTT

J gene: TRBJ1-3
V gene: TRBV12-3/TRBV12-4
clone size: many
D gene: .
CDR3 protein: CASSFRGDGNTIYF
CDR3 DNA: TGTGCCAGCAGTTTCCGGGGCGACGGAAACACCATATATTTT

J gene: TRBJ1-1
V gene: TRBV5-2
clone size: .
D gene: .
CDR3 protein: CAMGPERNTEAFF
CDR3 DNA: TGTGCCATGGGCCCCGAGCGGAACACTGAAGCTTTCTTT

J gene: TRBJ2-1
V gene: TRBV12-3/TRBV12-4
clone size: .
D gene: TRBD2
CDR3 protein: CASSLAFLGLADQEQFF
CDR3 DNA: TGTGCCAGCAGTTTAGCGTTTCTGGGGCTAGCGGATCAAGAGCAGTTCTTC

J gene: TRBJ2-1
V gene: TRBV30
clone size: .
D gene: TRBD2
CDR3 protein: CAWSISGYSYNEQFF
CDR3 DNA: TGTGCCTGGAGTATTAGCGGGTACTCCTACAATGAGCAGTTCTTC

J gene: TRBJ2-7
V gene: TRBV7-2
clone size: many
D gene: .
CDR3 protein: CASSLAAGGEQYF
CDR3 DNA: TGTGCCAGCAGCTTAGCCGCTGGGGGCGAGCAGTACTTC

J gene: TRBJ1-2
V gene: TRBV20-1
clone size: .
D gene: .
CDR3 protein: CSASPGFGYTF
CDR3 DNA: TGCAGTGCTAGTCCCGGGTTCGGCTACACCTTC

J gene: TRBJ2-1
V gene: TRBV29-1
clone size: few
D gene: .
CDR3 protein: CSVEIIGVTPFF
CDR3 DNA: TGCAGCGTTGAAATTATTGGGGTCACGCCGTTCTTC

J gene: TRBJ2-2
V gene: TRBV7-2
clone size: few
D gene: TRBD1
CDR3 protein: CASSLFQGVDTGELFF
CDR3 DNA: TGTGCCAGCAGCTTATTTCAGGGGGTGGACACCGGGGAGCTGTTTTTT

J gene: TRBJ2-3
V gene: TRBV9
clone size: .
D gene: TRBD2
CDR3 protein: CASSVGLRESSGSRTDTQYF
CDR3 DNA: TGTGCCAGCAGCGTAGGTTTGCGTGAGTCTAGCGGGAGTCGCACAGATACGCAGTATTTT

J gene: TRBJ1-1
V gene: TRBV12-5
clone size: .
D gene: .
CDR3 protein: CASAQDWGRRNTEAFF
CDR3 DNA: TGTGCTAGTGCCCAGGATTGGGGCAGGCGGAACACTGAAGCTTTCTTT

J gene: TRBJ2-5
V gene: TRBV5-1
clone size: few
D gene: TRBD2
CDR3 protein: CASSLAVSSGSFGETQYF
CDR3 DNA: TGCGCCAGCAGCTTGGCCGTCTCTAGCGGGAGCTTTGGGGAGACCCAGTACTTC

J gene: TRBJ2-1
V gene: TRBV27
clone size: few
D gene: TRBD2
CDR3 protein: CATLAGGNEQFF
CDR3 DNA: TGTGCCACCCTAGCGGGAGGCAATGAGCAGTTCTTC

J gene: TRBJ2-2
V gene: TRBV7-2
clone size: few
D gene: .
CDR3 protein: CASSSGLTGELFF
CDR3 DNA: TGTGCCAGCAGCTCTGGACTGACCGGGGAGCTGTTTTTT

J gene: TRBJ2-3
V gene: TRBV6-5
clone size: many
D gene: .
CDR3 protein: CASSYLGGGVTDTQYF
CDR3 DNA: TGTGCCAGCAGTTACTTGGGGGGGGGCGTCACAGATACGCAGTATTTT

J gene: TRBJ2-7
V gene: TRBV15
clone size: few
D gene: TRBD1
CDR3 protein: CATSVGQGHEQYF
CDR3 DNA: TGTGCCACCAGTGTCGGACAGGGTCACGAGCAGTACTTC

J gene: TRBJ1-5
V gene: TRBV6-1
clone size: many
D gene: .
CDR3 protein: CASRAGDQPQHF
CDR3 DNA: TGTGCCAGCAGAGCGGGGGATCAGCCCCAGCATTTT

J gene: TRBJ2-4
V gene: TRBV9
clone size: .
D gene: TRBD1
CDR3 protein: CASSVGDRDGIQYF
CDR3 DNA: TGTGCCAGCAGCGTAGGGGACAGGGATGGCATTCAGTACTTC

J gene: TRBJ1-4
V gene: TRBV7-9
clone size: .
D gene: .
CDR3 protein: CASSPRAINEKLFF
CDR3 DNA: TGTGCCAGCAGCCCCAGGGCGATTAATGAAAAACTGTTTTTT

J gene: TRBJ2-5
V gene: TRBV10-3
clone size: .
D gene: TRBD2
CDR3 protein: CAISAGLTGGQETQYF
CDR3 DNA: TGTGCCATCAGTGCCGGGCTAACGGGAGGTCAAGAGACCCAGTACTTC

J gene: TRBJ2-1
V gene: TRBV20-1
clone size: few
D gene: TRBD2
CDR3 protein: CSATPPTSGYNEQFF
CDR3 DNA: TGCAGTGCTACCCCCCCGACTAGCGGTTACAATGAGCAGTTCTTC

J gene: TRBJ2-4
V gene: TRBV4-1
clone size: few
D gene: TRBD2
CDR3 protein: CASSQPHRGDRGKNIQYF
CDR3 DNA: TGCGCCAGCAGCCAGCCCCACCGGGGGGATCGGGGCAAAAACATTCAGTACTTC

J gene: TRBJ1-4
V gene: TRBV10-1
clone size: few
D gene: .
CDR3 protein: CASSEALGKLFF
CDR3 DNA: TGCGCCAGCAGTGAGGCCCTTGGGAAACTGTTTTTT